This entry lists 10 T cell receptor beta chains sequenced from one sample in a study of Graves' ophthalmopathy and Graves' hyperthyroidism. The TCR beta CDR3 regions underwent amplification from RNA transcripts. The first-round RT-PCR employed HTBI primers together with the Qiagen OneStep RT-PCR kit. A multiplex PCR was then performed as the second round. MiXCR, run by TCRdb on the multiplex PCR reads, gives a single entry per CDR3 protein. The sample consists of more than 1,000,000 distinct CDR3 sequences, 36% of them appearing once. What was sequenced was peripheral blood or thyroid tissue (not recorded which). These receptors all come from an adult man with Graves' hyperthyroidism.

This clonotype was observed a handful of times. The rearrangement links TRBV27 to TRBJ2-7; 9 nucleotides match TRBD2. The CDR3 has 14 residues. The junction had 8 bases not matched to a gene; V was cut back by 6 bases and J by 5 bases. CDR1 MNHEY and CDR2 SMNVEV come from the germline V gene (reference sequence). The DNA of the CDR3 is TGTGCCAGCAGCCCAAATAGCGGGAGTAACGAGCAGTACTTC. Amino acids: CASSPNSGSNEQYF.

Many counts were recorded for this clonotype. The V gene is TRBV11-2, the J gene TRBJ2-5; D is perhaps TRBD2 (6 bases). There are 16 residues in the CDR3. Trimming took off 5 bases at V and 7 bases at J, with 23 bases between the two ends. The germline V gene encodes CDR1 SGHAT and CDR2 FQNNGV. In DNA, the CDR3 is TGTGCCAGCAGCCCAGGTAGCGGAAGCCCGGGATTGACCCAGTACTTC. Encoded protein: CASSPGSGSPGLTQYF.

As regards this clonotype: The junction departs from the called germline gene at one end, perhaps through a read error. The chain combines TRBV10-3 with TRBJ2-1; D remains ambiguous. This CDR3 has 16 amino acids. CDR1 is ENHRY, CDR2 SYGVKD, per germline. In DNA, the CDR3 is TGTGCCACCAGTGATCGGACGGAGAGCTCCTACAATGAGCAGTTCTTC. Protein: CATSDRTESSYNEQFF.

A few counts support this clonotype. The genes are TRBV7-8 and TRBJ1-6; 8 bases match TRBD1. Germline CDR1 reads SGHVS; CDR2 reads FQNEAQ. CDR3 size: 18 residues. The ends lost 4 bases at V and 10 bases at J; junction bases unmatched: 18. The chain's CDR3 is CASSSRLGAGGLGSPLHF. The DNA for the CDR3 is TGTGCCAGCAGCTCCCGCCTAGGGGCAGGGGGCCTCGGCTCACCCCTCCACTTT.

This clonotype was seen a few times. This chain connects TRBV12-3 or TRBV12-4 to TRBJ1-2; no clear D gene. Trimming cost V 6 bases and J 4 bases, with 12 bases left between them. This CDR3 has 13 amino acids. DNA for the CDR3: TGTGCCAGCAGCACAATAACTAGCTATGGCTACACCTTC. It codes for CASSTITSYGYTF.

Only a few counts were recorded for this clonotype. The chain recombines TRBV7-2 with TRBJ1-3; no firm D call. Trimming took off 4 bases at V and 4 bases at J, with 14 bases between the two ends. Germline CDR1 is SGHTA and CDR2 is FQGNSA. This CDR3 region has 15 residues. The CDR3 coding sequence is TGTGCCAGCAGCTCCGCCCCAGGTTACGGAAACACCATATATTTT. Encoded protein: CASSSAPGYGNTIYF.

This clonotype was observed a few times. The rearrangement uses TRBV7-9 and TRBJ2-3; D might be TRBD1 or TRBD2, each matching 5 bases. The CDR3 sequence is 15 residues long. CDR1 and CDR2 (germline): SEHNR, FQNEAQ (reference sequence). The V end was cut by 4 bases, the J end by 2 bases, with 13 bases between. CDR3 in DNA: TGTGCCAGCAGCTCGTCGGGGACCGCCACAGATACGCAGTATTTT. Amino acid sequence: CASSSSGTATDTQYF. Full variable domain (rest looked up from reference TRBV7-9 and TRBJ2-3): DTGVSQNPRHKITKRGQNVTFRCDPISEHNRLYWYRQTLGQGPEFLTYFQNEAQLEKSRLLSDRFSAERPKGSFSTLEIQRTEQGDSAMYLCASSSSGTATDTQYFGPGTRLTVL.

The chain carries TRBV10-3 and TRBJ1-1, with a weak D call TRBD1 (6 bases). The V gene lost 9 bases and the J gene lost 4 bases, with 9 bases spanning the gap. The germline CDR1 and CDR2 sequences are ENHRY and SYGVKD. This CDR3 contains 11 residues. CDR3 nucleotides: TGTGCCATACAGGGTTCCACTGAAGCTTTCTTT. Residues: CAIQGSTEAFF.

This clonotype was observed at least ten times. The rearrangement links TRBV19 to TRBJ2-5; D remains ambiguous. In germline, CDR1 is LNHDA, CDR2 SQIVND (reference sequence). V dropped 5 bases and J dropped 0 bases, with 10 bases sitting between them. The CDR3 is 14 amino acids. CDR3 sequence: CASSYKEYQETQYF. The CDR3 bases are TGTGCCAGTAGTTACAAAGAATACCAAGAGACCCAGTACTTC.

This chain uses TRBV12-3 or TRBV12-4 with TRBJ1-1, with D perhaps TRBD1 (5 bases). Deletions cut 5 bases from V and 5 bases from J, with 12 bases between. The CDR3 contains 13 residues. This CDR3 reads CASSNQGFTEAFF. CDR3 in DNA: TGTGCCAGCAGTAATCAGGGTTTTACTGAAGCTTTCTTT.